Listed here are 31 T cell receptor beta chains from one sample, sequenced in a study of identifying expanded T cells in peripheral blood. TCRdb's copy holds only in-frame clones and misses some; the assay was immunoSEQ multiplex PCR. The sample lists about 52,000 clones; approximately 79% were seen once. Sequencing was carried out using blood. Source of these receptors: a person aged 18 to 75 in good health.

J is TRBJ1-5 and V is TRBV6-1, with 8 positions matching TRBD1. Germline lookup yields CDR1 MNHNS and CDR2 SASEGT. The V gene end was trimmed by 10 bases and the J gene end by 2 bases; junction bases not matched to a gene: 7. CDR3 size: 14 residues. The CDR3 loop reads CATMQGAGNQPQHF. The CDR3 nucleotides are TGTGCCACCATGCAGGGGGCCGGCAATCAGCCCCAGCATTTT.

This chain links TRBV2 with TRBJ1-2; 7 positions match TRBD1. Germline loops: CDR1 SNHLY, CDR2 FYNNEI. Trimming at V came to 6 bases and at J to 5 bases, leaving 12 bases not matched to a gene. This CDR3 region has 15 residues. In DNA, the CDR3 is TGTGCCAGCAGCGAGACAGGGATGGGGTGGTATGGCTACACCTTC. Residues: CASSETGMGWYGYTF.

V gene TRBV7-2 combines with J gene TRBJ1-5; D uncertain. The germline gives CDR1 SGHTA, CDR2 FQGNSA. Trimming removed 5 bases at V and 2 bases at J, with 10 bases between. This CDR3 has 14 residues. The CDR3 DNA reads TGTGCCAGCAGCGAGGCCGGAGGCAATCAGCCCCAGCATTTT. Translation: CASSEAGGNQPQHF.

This CDR3 reads CASSGQGFTEAFF. The CDR3 bases are TGTGCCAGTAGTGGGCAGGGATTCACTGAAGCTTTCTTT. The chain carries TRBV19 and TRBJ1-1, with D perhaps matching TRBD1 (5 bases). The CDR3 is made up of 13 amino acids. Trimming cost V 5 bases and J 4 bases, with 11 bases left between them. Germline lookup yields CDR1 LNHDA and CDR2 SQIVND (reference sequence).

This clone was counted between two and nine times. V is TRBV7-9 and J is TRBJ1-6; maybe TRBD1 (5 bases). The V end was cut by 5 bases, the J end by 10 bases, with 15 bases between. The CDR3 spans 14 residues. Germline CDR1 is SEHNR and CDR2 is FQNEAQ (reference sequence). The CDR3 region has the DNA TGTGCCAGCAGCCAACCGGGGGAAAGCTCACCCCTCCACTTT. This encodes CASSQPGESSPLHF. Filled out from reference TRBV7-9 and TRBJ1-6, the complete variable domain reads DTGVSQNPRHKITKRGQNVTFRCDPISEHNRLYWYRQTLGQGPEFLTYFQNEAQLEKSRLLSDRFSAERPKGSFSTLEIQRTEQGDSAMYLCASSQPGESSPLHFGNGTRLTVT.

This clone has just one count. V gene TRBV6-6 combines with J gene TRBJ1-1; D remains ambiguous. Trimming shortened V by 7 bases and J by 3 bases, and 21 bases separated the two germline ends. In germline, CDR1 is MNHNY, CDR2 SVGAGI (reference sequence). This CDR3 region has 16 residues. The CDR3 DNA is TGTGCCAGCACCGGCGTAATCAATCGCCGGGACACTGAAGCTTTCTTT. Protein: CASTGVINRRDTEAFF.

A single count supports this clone. The chain couples TRBV9 to TRBJ2-3; maybe TRBD2 (6 bases). The CDR3 contains 15 residues. From germline, CDR1 is SGDLS and CDR2 YYNGEE. Trimming pared 0 bases from V and 6 bases from J, leaving 14 bases between. The CDR3 protein is CASSVATGAGDTQYF. The CDR3 bases are TGTGCCAGCAGCGTAGCTACCGGGGCGGGGGATACGCAGTATTTT.

The rearrangement uses TRBV6-5 and TRBJ2-5; D might be TRBD1 or TRBD2, each matching 5 bases. CDR1 is MNHEY and CDR2 is SVGAGI in the germline V gene. The CDR3 is 12 residues long. V was trimmed by 5 bases and J by 4 bases, leaving 8 bases between them. The CDR3 region is CASSMRGETQYF. The CDR3 DNA sequence: TGTGCCAGCAGTATGAGGGGAGAGACCCAGTACTTC.

V and J are TRBV2 and TRBJ1-2, with D perhaps TRBD1 (5 bases). This CDR3 region has 13 residues. Germline assignment: CDR1 SNHLY and CDR2 FYNNEI. Trimming shortened V by 5 bases and J by 8 bases, and 15 bases separated the two germline ends. The chain's CDR3 is CASSPTQASGYTF. The CDR3 DNA is TGTGCCAGCAGTCCGACACAGGCCTCGGGCTACACCTTC.

The V call is TRBV10-3, the J call TRBJ1-2; the D is unclear. There are 15 residues in the CDR3. V lost 0 bases to trimming and J lost 3 bases, with 11 bases between them. Per germline, CDR1 ENHRY and CDR2 SYGVKD. The CDR3 protein is CAISESTAAYYGYTF. For the CDR3, the DNA is TGTGCCATCAGTGAGTCGACGGCAGCCTACTATGGCTACACCTTC.

The chain employs TRBV6-1 and TRBJ1-4; the D is unclear. The V gene lost 1 base and the J gene lost 8 bases, with 14 bases spanning the gap. In germline, CDR1 is MNHNS, CDR2 SASEGT. This CDR3 is built from 15 residues. CDR3 in DNA: TGTGCCAGCAGTGAAGAAAAGAGGATAGAAGAAAAACTGTTTTTT. Its translation is CASSEEKRIEEKLFF.

The chain employs TRBV2 and TRBJ2-7; the D gene could be TRBD1 or TRBD2 (6 bases each). The CDR3 is 16 amino acids. The germline gives CDR1 SNHLY, CDR2 FYNNEI. V gave up 2 bases and J gave up 0 bases, with 14 bases separating them. The CDR3 loop is CASSELRGASSYEQYV. In DNA, the CDR3 is TGTGCCAGCAGTGAACTTAGGGGGGCCTCCTCCTACGAGCAGTACGTC.

V is TRBV5-4 and J is TRBJ1-3, with 10 positions matching TRBD1. Per germline, CDR1 SGHNT and CDR2 YYREEE (reference sequence). V was pared by 3 bases and J by 4 bases, with 4 bases of the junction left unmatched. This CDR3 contains 15 residues. Written as DNA, the CDR3 is TGTGCCAGCAGCTGGGACAGGGGTACCGGAAACACCATATATTTT. Its translation is CASSWDRGTGNTIYF.

The chain couples TRBV9 to TRBJ2-1; 12 positions match TRBD2. This CDR3 is built from 15 residues. Losses at the gene ends were 4 bases for V and 6 bases for J; bases not matched to a gene: 5. Per the germline V gene, CDR1 is SGDLS and CDR2 is YYNGEE. The chain's CDR3 is CASSSRTSGTNEQFF. In DNA, the CDR3 is TGTGCCAGCAGCTCACGGACTAGCGGGACCAATGAGCAGTTCTTC.

In its sample, this clone was seen a few times. The V call is TRBV11-2, the J call TRBJ1-2, with D possibly being TRBD1 (6 bases). Per the germline V gene, CDR1 is SGHAT and CDR2 is FQNNGV. The length of the CDR3 is 15 residues. V dropped 3 bases and J dropped 6 bases, with 17 bases sitting between them. CDR3 nucleotide sequence: TGTGCCAGCAGCTTGGGGCCCTCGACAGGACATGGCTACACCTTC. Translation: CASSLGPSTGHGYTF. The full variable domain, with the rest looked up from reference TRBV11-2 and TRBJ1-2, is EAGVAQSPRYKIIEKRQSVAFWCNPISGHATLYWYQQILGQGPKLLIQFQNNGVVDDSQLPKDRFSAERLKGVDSTLKIQPAKLEDSAVYLCASSLGPSTGHGYTFGSGTRLTVV.

The chain combines TRBV6-1 with TRBJ1-5; D perhaps matches TRBD1 (5 bases). From germline, CDR1 is MNHNS and CDR2 SASEGT. The length of the CDR3 is 14 residues. V dropped 5 bases and J dropped 0 bases, with 8 bases sitting between them. In DNA, the CDR3 is TGTGCCAGCAGTAAGGGGAGTAGCAATCAGCCCCAGCATTTT. Translation gives CASSKGSSNQPQHF.

The chain combines TRBV15 with TRBJ2-3; 9 bases fit TRBD1. V lost 0 bases, J lost 3 bases, and 7 bases stayed unmatched. This CDR3 has 17 amino acids. Germline V gives CDR1 LNHNV, CDR2 YYDKDF (reference sequence). CDR3 amino acids: CATSRDLSGQGTDTQYF. The DNA of the CDR3 is TGTGCCACCAGCAGAGATCTCTCTGGACAGGGGACAGATACGCAGTATTTT.

This sequence joins TRBV5-1 and TRBJ2-2; TRBD2 is a possible D gene (5 bases). CDR1 SGHRS and CDR2 YFSETQ come from the germline V gene. V was cut by 2 bases and J by 5 bases, with 10 bases left in between. CDR3 length: 14 residues. The CDR3 region has the DNA TGCGCCAGCAGCTTTCCGGACTCGACCGGGGAGCTGTTTTTT. Protein product: CASSFPDSTGELFF.

By share of the sample, this clone is medium-sized (0.01 to 0.1%). The V call is TRBV14, the J call TRBJ2-7; D may be TRBD2 (5 bases). Per the germline V gene, CDR1 is SGHDN and CDR2 is FVKESK. The CDR3 is made up of 12 amino acids. The V end was cut by 5 bases, the J end by 0 bases, with 5 bases between. CDR3 residues: CASSTSSYEQYV. Written as DNA, the CDR3 is TGTGCCAGCAGCACTAGCTCCTACGAGCAGTACGTC.

This clone was seen a single time. This chain links TRBV4-3 with TRBJ2-3; D is tentatively TRBD1 or TRBD2 (5 bases each). Germline V CDR1 and CDR2: LGHNA, YSLEER. This CDR3 spans 15 amino acids. V dropped 0 bases and J dropped 5 bases, with 12 bases sitting between them. CDR3 sequence reads: CASSQDEGKEDTQYF. CDR3 DNA sequence: TGCGCCAGCAGCCAAGACGAGGGGAAGGAAGATACGCAGTATTTT.

The chain uses TRBV5-1 and TRBJ2-1; 10 bases are shared with TRBD1. Germline loops: CDR1 SGHRS, CDR2 YFSETQ. V lost 5 bases, J lost 7 bases, and 12 bases stayed unmatched. The CDR3 runs to 16 residues. Here the CDR3 DNA reads TGCGCCAGCAGTTTTGCCGGGACAGGGGTCACGAATGAGCAGTTCTTC. Its protein is CASSFAGTGVTNEQFF.

CDR3 sequence reads: CASSKGASQETQYF. CDR3 nucleotides: TGTGCCAGCAGCAAAGGCGCCAGCCAAGAGACCCAGTACTTC. The V and J genes are TRBV21-1 and TRBJ2-5. TRBV21-1 is assigned pseudogene status. This CDR3 is built from 14 residues.

The V and J genes are TRBV2 and TRBJ2-3; D is unclear. CDR3 length: 14 amino acids. From germline, CDR1 is SNHLY and CDR2 FYNNEI. Trimming cost V 3 bases and J 0 bases, with 7 bases left between them. DNA of the CDR3: TGTGCCAGCAGTGAGCAGGCTAGCACAGATACGCAGTATTTT. Encoded protein: CASSEQASTDTQYF.

The V and J genes are TRBV4-1 and TRBJ2-1, with D possibly being TRBD1 or TRBD2 (6 bases each). Trimming took 1 base from V and 4 from J, leaving 11 bases between them. Germline lookup yields CDR1 MGHRA and CDR2 YSYEKL. The CDR3 extends over 15 amino acids. The CDR3, as DNA: TGCGCCAGCAGCCAAGGAAGGGGGGAATACAATGAGCAGTTCTTC. It translates to CASSQGRGEYNEQFF.

The chain uses TRBV19 and TRBJ2-1; TRBD1 matches at 7 bases. Germline V gene data show CDR1 as LNHDA and CDR2 as SQIVND (reference sequence). This CDR3 spans 14 amino acids. The V segment lost 6 bases and the J segment 2 bases; nucleotides outside the gene matches: 4. The CDR3 is CASRGRGPYNEQFF. CDR3 nucleotide sequence: TGTGCCAGTAGGGGTAGGGGGCCCTACAATGAGCAGTTCTTC.

V usage is TRBV5-1 and J usage is TRBJ2-3; TRBD2 aligns across 15 bases. The V gene end was trimmed by 2 bases and the J gene end by 2 bases; junction bases not matched to a gene: 9. CDR1 and CDR2 (germline): SGHRS, YFSETQ. The length of the CDR3 is 19 residues. CDR3 coding DNA: TGCGCCAGCAGCTTACAGGGACTAGCGGGGGGTCTCCCCACAGATACGCAGTATTTT. Protein: CASSLQGLAGGLPTDTQYF.

V gene TRBV29-1 combines with J gene TRBJ2-5, with a weak D call TRBD2 (5 bases). Trimming took 4 bases from V and 6 from J, leaving 15 bases between them. Germline V gene lookup returns CDR1 SQVTM and CDR2 ANQGSEA. This CDR3 has 13 amino acids. The CDR3 coding sequence is TGCAGCGTTGGAGACTACGGTCCCAAGACCCAGTACTTC. Protein sequence: CSVGDYGPKTQYF. The full variable domain, completed using reference TRBV29-1 and TRBJ2-5, is SAVISQKPSRDICQRGTSLTIQCQVDSQVTMMFWYRQQPGQSLTLIATANQGSEATYESGFVIDKFPISRPNLTFSTLTVSNMSPEDSSIYLCSVGDYGPKTQYFGPGTRLLVL.

The DNA for the CDR3 is TGCGCCAGCAGTGCTCTCCGTTTGGATGAGCAGTTCTTC. Translating it yields CASSALRLDEQFF. The chain has TRBV10-2 and TRBJ2-1; no firm D call. The CDR3 is made up of 13 amino acids. V was shortened by 4 bases and J by 8 bases, with 12 bases between the two germline ends. The germline V gene has CDR1 WSHSY and CDR2 SAAADI.

Written as DNA, the CDR3 is TGTGCCAGTAGTTCGGACAGACTGAACACTGAAGCTTTCTTT. Encoded protein: CASSSDRLNTEAFF. This chain links TRBV19 with TRBJ1-1; tentative D call: TRBD1 (6 bases). The CDR3 length is 14 residues. Between the trimmed V and J ends, which lost 5 bases and 0 bases, there was a span of 10 bases. Germline CDR1 and CDR2: LNHDA and SQIVND (reference sequence).

The rearrangement links TRBV5-1 to TRBJ2-7; 10 bases fit TRBD1. Germline lookup yields CDR1 SGHRS and CDR2 YFSETQ. V shed 3 bases and J 7 bases; nucleotides not matched to a gene: 10. The CDR3 consists of 15 residues. In nucleotides, the CDR3 is TGCGCCAGCAGCTATCCGGGACAGGGGACGGGGGAGCAGTACTTC. This encodes CASSYPGQGTGEQYF.

This chain links TRBV19 with TRBJ1-5; 7 bases map to TRBD1. This CDR3 is built from 15 residues. In germline, CDR1 is LNHDA, CDR2 SQIVND (reference sequence). After removal of 5 bases from V and 5 bases from J, the junction contained 9 bases not matched to a gene. DNA of the CDR3: TGTGCCAGTAGTCAAAGACAGGGTGGCCATCAGCCCCAGCATTTT. It translates to CASSQRQGGHQPQHF.